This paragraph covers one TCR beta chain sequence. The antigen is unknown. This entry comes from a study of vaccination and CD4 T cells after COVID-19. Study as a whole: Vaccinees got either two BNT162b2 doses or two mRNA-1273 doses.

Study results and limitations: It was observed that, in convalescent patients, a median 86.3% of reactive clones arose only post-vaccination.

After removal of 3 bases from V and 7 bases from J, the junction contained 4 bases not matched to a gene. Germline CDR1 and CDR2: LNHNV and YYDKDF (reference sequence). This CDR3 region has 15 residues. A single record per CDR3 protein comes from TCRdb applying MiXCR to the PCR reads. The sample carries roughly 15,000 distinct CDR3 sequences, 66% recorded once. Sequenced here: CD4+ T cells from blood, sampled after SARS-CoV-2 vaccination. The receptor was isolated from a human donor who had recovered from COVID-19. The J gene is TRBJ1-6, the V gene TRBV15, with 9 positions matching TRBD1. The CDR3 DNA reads TGTGCCACCAGCAGGCAGGGACAGGGAAATTCACCCCTCCACTTT. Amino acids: CATSRQGQGNSPLHF.